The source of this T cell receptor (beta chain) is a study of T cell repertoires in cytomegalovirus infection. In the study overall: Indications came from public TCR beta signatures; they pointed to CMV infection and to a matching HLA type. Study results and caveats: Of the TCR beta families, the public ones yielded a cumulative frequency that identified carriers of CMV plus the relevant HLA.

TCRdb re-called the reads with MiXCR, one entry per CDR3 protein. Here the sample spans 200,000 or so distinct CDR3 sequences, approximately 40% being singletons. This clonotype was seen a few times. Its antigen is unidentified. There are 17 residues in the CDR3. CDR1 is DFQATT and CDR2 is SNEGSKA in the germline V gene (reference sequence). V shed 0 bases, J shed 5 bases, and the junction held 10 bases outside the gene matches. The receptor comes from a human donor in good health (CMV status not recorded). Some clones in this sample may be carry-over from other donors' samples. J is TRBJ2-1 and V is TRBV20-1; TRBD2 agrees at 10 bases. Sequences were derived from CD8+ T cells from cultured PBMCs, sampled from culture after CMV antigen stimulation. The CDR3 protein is CSARDLVSGRPDNEQFF. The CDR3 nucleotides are TGCAGTGCTAGAGATCTGGTTAGCGGGAGGCCGGACAATGAGCAGTTCTTC.